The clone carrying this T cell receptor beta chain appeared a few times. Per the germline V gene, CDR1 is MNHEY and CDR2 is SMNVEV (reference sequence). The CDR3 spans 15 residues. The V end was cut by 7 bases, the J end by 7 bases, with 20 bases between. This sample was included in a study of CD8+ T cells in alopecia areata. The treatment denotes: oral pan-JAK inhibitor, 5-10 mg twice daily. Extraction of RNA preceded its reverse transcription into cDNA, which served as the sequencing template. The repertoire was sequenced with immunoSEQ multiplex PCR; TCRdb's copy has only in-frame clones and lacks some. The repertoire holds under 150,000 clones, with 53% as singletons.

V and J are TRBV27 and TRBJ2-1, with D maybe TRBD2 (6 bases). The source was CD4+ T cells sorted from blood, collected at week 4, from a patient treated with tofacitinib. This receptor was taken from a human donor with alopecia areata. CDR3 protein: CASMAWDFVGNEQFF. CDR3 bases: TGTGCCAGCATGGCTTGGGACTTCGTTGGGAATGAGCAGTTCTTC.